This TCR beta chain originates from a study of blood T cells in healthy people across ages. Study-wide results and caveats: Expanded clonotype shifts may have been confounded, as the donors had an unknown CMV status.

Concerning this clonotype itself: The antigen is unknown. Compared with germline, one end of the junction differs, possibly owing to a read error.

PCR was performed a second time for about 7 to 12 cycles using a sample-barcoded 5' primer and a J-beta primer mix. A single record per CDR3 protein comes from TCRdb applying MiXCR to the 5' RACE reads. Of around 500,000 distinct CDR3 sequences detected, roughly 48% appear once; the ten largest clones hold just under 25%. This CDR3 spans 14 amino acids. Per germline, CDR1 DFQATT and CDR2 SNEGSKA (reference sequence). The chain combines TRBV20-1 with TRBJ2-3; D is unresolved. Sequenced sample: blood. The sequence came from an elderly man in good health. CDR3 region: CSASRAVGTDTQYF. The CDR3 coding sequence is TGTAGTGCTAGTAGGGCGGTGGGTACAGATACGCAGTATTTT.